The 24 T cell receptor beta chains reported below all come from one sample, sequenced in a study of vaccination and CD4 T cells after COVID-19 (dated by TCRdb to 2021 to 2024). Libraries were made using PCR. The sample was run on an Illumina iSeq 100. TCR sequencing of DNA from cultured CD4+ T cells used the Oncomine TCR Beta short-read assay at the Johns Hopkins FTIC core. Using fastp at Q25 and MiXCR, TCRdb reprocessed the public reads and kept productive beta chains. A single entry per CDR3 protein holds the most common genes and DNA from its merged rows. Recorded for this sample are 7,500 to 10,000 distinct CDR3 sequences; around 67% of them occurred a single time. The ten most abundant clones make up 37% of the sample. Their recognized antigens are unknown. What this sample's treatment or condition label stands for: roughly 10-day PBMC culture with coronavirus spike peptide pools or control peptides (ViraFEST assay).

Input material: CD4+ T cells from blood, cultured in vitro. The receptor set was obtained from a human donor who had recovered from COVID-19.

The V and J genes are TRBV12-3 or TRBV12-4 and TRBJ2-3; no reliable D call. V was clipped by 5 bases and J by 1 base, with 7 bases between them. This CDR3 region has 13 residues. CDR3 DNA sequence: TGTGCCAGCAGTGCAAGCGGCACAGATACGCAGTATTTT. It encodes CASSASGTDTQYF.

The chain employs TRBV6-2 or TRBV6-3 and TRBJ1-6; unclear D gene. Germline CDR1 and CDR2: MNHEY and SVGEGT. The CDR3 has 17 amino acids. The V end was cut by 2 bases, the J end by 0 bases, with 11 bases between. This CDR3 is CASSYEVMSSYNSPLHF. The DNA of the CDR3 is TGTGCCAGCAGTTACGAGGTGATGAGCTCCTATAATTCACCCCTCCACTTT.

This clonotype was picked up a small number of times. This chain's CDR3 is CASSYGTVKGYYNSPLHF. The CDR3 DNA reads as TGTGCCAGCAGTTACGGGACGGTCAAGGGGTACTATAATTCACCCCTCCACTTT. The genes are TRBV6-5 and TRBJ1-6, with D possibly matching TRBD1 (5 bases). CDR1 is MNHEY and CDR2 is SVGAGI in the germline V gene. This CDR3 comprises 18 residues. V lost 2 bases and J lost 3, with 17 bases in between.

V usage is TRBV7-2 and J usage is TRBJ2-5, with 16 nucleotides matching TRBD2. This CDR3 comprises 19 residues. Germline CDR1 reads SGHTA; CDR2 reads FQGNSA. The V segment lost 5 bases and the J segment 5 bases; nucleotides outside the gene matches: 14. The CDR3 reads CASSTGLAGGQLGSETQYF. The CDR3 nucleotides read TGTGCCAGCAGCACGGGACTAGCGGGGGGGCAATTAGGTTCGGAGACCCAGTACTTC.

V gene TRBV6-5 combines with J gene TRBJ2-5; TRBD2 might be the D (6 bases). Germline V CDR1 and CDR2: MNHEY, SVGAGI. The CDR3 extends over 16 amino acids. V was clipped by 2 bases and J by 2 bases, with 15 bases between them. As DNA, the CDR3 is TGTGCCAGCAGTTACGCCTCAGGTGGAGGGCAAGAGACCCAGTACTTC. Its translation is CASSYASGGGQETQYF.

As DNA, the CDR3 is TGTGCCAGCAGTTTCGGGGATATCAATGAGCAGTTCTTC. Translating it yields CASSFGDINEQFF. V gene TRBV27 combines with J gene TRBJ2-1; D perhaps matches TRBD2 (5 bases). Germline assignment: CDR1 MNHEY and CDR2 SMNVEV (reference sequence). V lost 3 bases and J lost 6, with 9 bases in between. This CDR3 region has 13 residues.

CDR3 protein: CASSLSGPPNEQFF. The CDR3 DNA follows: TGTGCCAGCAGCTTGTCTGGGCCCCCCAATGAGCAGTTCTTC. J is TRBJ2-1 and V is TRBV11-2; D is ambiguous. Germline-derived CDR1 and CDR2 are SGHAT and FQNNGV. Trimming shortened V by 3 bases and J by 6 bases, and 12 bases separated the two germline ends. CDR3 length: 14 residues.

The chain employs TRBV15 and TRBJ2-3; 8 positions match TRBD2. The CDR3 contains 16 residues. CDR1 LNHNV and CDR2 YYDKDF come from the germline V gene (reference sequence). V shed 1 base and J 1 base; nucleotides not matched to a gene: 4. DNA for the CDR3: TGTGCCACCAGCAGAGCTAGCGGGCAGGGCACAGATACGCAGTATTTT. Translating it yields CATSRASGQGTDTQYF. The full variable domain, its missing parts supplied by reference TRBV15 and TRBJ2-3, is DAMVIQNPRYQVTQFGKPVTLSCSQTLNHNVMYWYQQKSSQAPKLLFHYYDKDFNNEADTPDNFQSRRPNTSFCFLDIRSPGLGDTAMYLCATSRASGQGTDTQYFGPGTRLTVL.

The rearrangement links TRBV15 to TRBJ2-5; weak D call: TRBD2 (6 bases). The CDR3 totals 11 residues. The germline gives CDR1 LNHNV, CDR2 YYDKDF (reference sequence). Trimming pared 8 bases from V and 10 bases from J, leaving 14 bases between. The CDR3 spells CATGRWGDQYF. The CDR3 DNA follows: TGTGCCACCGGTCGCTGGGGGGACCAGTACTTC.

This chain joins TRBV2 and TRBJ1-2, with D perhaps matching TRBD1 (5 bases). CDR3 size: 13 residues. V lost 6 bases to trimming and J lost 4 bases, with 12 bases between them. Germline CDR1 is SNHLY and CDR2 is FYNNEI. CDR3 sequence (DNA): TGTGCCAGCAGCGGGGGTGGGTCCTATGGCTACACCTTC. Protein sequence: CASSGGGSYGYTF. Based on the CDR3 plus reference TRBV2 and TRBJ1-2, the full variable domain is EPEVTQTPSHQVTQMGQEVILRCVPISNHLYFYWYRQILGQKVEFLVSFYNNEISEKSEIFDDQFSVERPDGSNFTLKIRSTKLEDSAMYFCASSGGGSYGYTFGSGTRLTVV.

The chain combines TRBV7-9 with TRBJ1-2; 8 bases are a match to TRBD1. Germline loops: CDR1 SEHNR, CDR2 FQNEAQ (reference sequence). V lost 5 bases, J lost 7 bases, and 3 bases stayed unmatched. The CDR3 is made up of 12 amino acids. In DNA form, the CDR3 reads TGTGCCAGCAGCGACAGGGGAACTGGCTACACCTTC. As protein: CASSDRGTGYTF. Supplemented by reference TRBV7-9 and TRBJ1-2, the full variable domain reads DTGVSQNPRHKITKRGQNVTFRCDPISEHNRLYWYRQTLGQGPEFLTYFQNEAQLEKSRLLSDRFSAERPKGSFSTLEIQRTEQGDSAMYLCASSDRGTGYTFGSGTRLTVV.

The CDR3 bases are TGTGCCACCGTAAAAAGGGGCGGGGAGACCCAGTACTTC. It codes for CATVKRGGETQYF. V is TRBV2 and J is TRBJ2-5; D tentatively fits TRBD1 or TRBD2 (5 bases each). From germline, CDR1 is SNHLY and CDR2 FYNNEI. Trimming shortened V by 10 bases and J by 5 bases, and 17 bases separated the two germline ends. The CDR3 length is 13 residues.

The gene calls are TRBV20-1 and TRBJ2-7, with 7 bases identical to TRBD1. Losses at the gene ends were 1 base for V and 4 bases for J; bases not matched to a gene: 10. Germline CDR1 DFQATT, CDR2 SNEGSKA (reference sequence). The CDR3 runs 15 residues. CDR3: CSARGTGASRYEQYF. The CDR3 DNA follows: TGCAGTGCTAGAGGGACAGGCGCATCTCGATACGAGCAGTACTTC.

The V and J genes are TRBV11-3 and TRBJ2-6; the match to TRBD1 covers 9 bases. The CDR3 is 17 residues long. J lost 1 base, V lost 5 bases, and 6 bases had no gene match. The germline CDR1 and CDR2 sequences are SGHNT and YENEEA. CDR3 sequence reads: CASSLGQGPSGANVLTF. The DNA for the CDR3 is TGTGCCAGCAGCCTTGGACAGGGGCCTTCTGGGGCCAACGTCCTGACTTTC.

This chain uses TRBV20-1 with TRBJ1-1; 7 bases match TRBD1. CDR1 DFQATT and CDR2 SNEGSKA come from the germline V gene (reference sequence). V shed 6 bases, J shed 4 bases, and the junction held 14 bases outside the gene matches. The CDR3 runs 15 residues. The CDR3 DNA sequence: TGCAGTGCCAGGCCCCACTCCGGGACAGTCACTGAAGCTTTCTTT. Translating gives CSARPHSGTVTEAFF.

The chain has TRBV20-1 and TRBJ1-1, with 8 positions matching TRBD1. This CDR3 is built from 14 residues. Per the germline V gene, CDR1 is DFQATT and CDR2 is SNEGSKA (reference sequence). Losses at the gene ends were 5 bases for V and 4 bases for J; bases not matched to a gene: 9. The CDR3 region has the DNA TGCAGTGCTGGAGGACAGGGAAGGGGCACTGAAGCTTTCTTT. This encodes CSAGGQGRGTEAFF.

The chain combines TRBV6-5 with TRBJ2-2; 10 nucleotides match TRBD1. In germline, CDR1 is MNHEY, CDR2 SVGAGI. With 0 bases clipped from V and 4 bases from J, the junction kept 2 bases outside the gene matches. The CDR3 sequence is 16 residues long. CDR3 in DNA: TGTGCCAGCAGTTACTCGGGACAGGGGATCACCGGGGAGCTGTTTTTT. Amino acids: CASSYSGQGITGELFF.

The chain uses TRBV7-9 and TRBJ1-1; D uncertain. CDR1 and CDR2 from the germline V gene are SEHNR and FQNEAQ (reference sequence). V lost 4 bases and J 8 bases, leaving 14 bases between the germline ends. This CDR3 is 13 amino acids long. CDR3 DNA: TGTGCCAGCAGCTCCCTCGGACTTTCAGAAGCTTTCTTT. It translates to CASSSLGLSEAFF.

This sequence joins TRBV9 and TRBJ2-2; 8 bases map to TRBD2. The V gene end was trimmed by 4 bases and the J gene end by 6 bases; junction bases not matched to a gene: 11. CDR3 size: 16 residues. The germline gives CDR1 SGDLS, CDR2 YYNGEE. CDR3 DNA: TGTGCCAGCAGCCCCACACCGGGACTAGGGGCCGGGGAGCTGTTTTTT. This encodes CASSPTPGLGAGELFF.

In this sample, this clonotype turned up a few times. This chain uses TRBV6-1 with TRBJ1-2, with unresolved D. The V end was cut by 3 bases, the J end by 4 bases, with 9 bases between. The CDR3 totals 13 residues. Per the germline V gene, CDR1 is MNHNS and CDR2 is SASEGT. CDR3 protein: CASSDGRGYGYTF. In DNA form, the CDR3 reads TGTGCCAGCAGTGACGGGCGGGGCTATGGCTACACCTTC.

In this sample, this clonotype turned up a few times. An end of the junction differs from the germline gene, which may be a read error. The J gene is TRBJ1-5, the V gene TRBV7-6; no firm D call. This CDR3 spans 13 amino acids. From germline, CDR1 is SGHVS and CDR2 FNYEAQ. The CDR3 region is CASTLGWGQPQHF. DNA for the CDR3: TGTGCCAGCACCTTAGGATGGGGTCAGCCCCAGCATTTT.

This clonotype was seen just once. The chain uses TRBV6-1 and TRBJ1-3; no definite D call. The V gene's germline CDR1 is MNHNS and CDR2 SASEGT. V gave up 4 bases and J gave up 0 bases, with 7 bases separating them. The CDR3 extends over 14 amino acids. CDR3 DNA sequence: TGTGCCAGCAGTGTTGGTAGCTCTGGAAACACCATATATTTT. This encodes CASSVGSSGNTIYF.

This chain connects TRBV7-6 to TRBJ2-7; the D gene is possibly TRBD1 (6 bases). Germline V gene sequence: CDR1 SGHVS, CDR2 FNYEAQ. This CDR3 is 16 amino acids long. The germline V and J ends were trimmed by 5 bases and 3 bases, with 20 bases remaining between them. The CDR3 reads CASSPLTGEPYYEQYF. Written as DNA, the CDR3 is TGTGCCAGCAGCCCCCTGACAGGCGAGCCGTACTACGAGCAGTACTTC.

This clonotype was picked up a small number of times. This rearrangement joins TRBV27 to TRBJ1-2; D not certain. Trimming cost V 7 bases and J 2 bases, with 14 bases left between them. Germline lookup yields CDR1 MNHEY and CDR2 SMNVEV (reference sequence). This CDR3 is 14 amino acids long. The CDR3 loop is CASTSIDKNYGYTF. The CDR3, as DNA: TGTGCCAGCACCTCAATAGACAAGAACTATGGCTACACCTTC.